The 20 T cell receptor beta chains given below trace back to one sample, sequenced in a study of spatial heterogeneity in lung cancer. MiXCR, run by TCRdb on the 5' RACE reads, gives a single entry per CDR3 protein. The sample includes about 120,000 distinct CDR3 sequences, 12% of them seen just once. Time point indicated: blood at routine non-recurrence follow-up after resection. The authors sequenced whole RNA from tumor, nontumor lung or frozen PBMC without sorting. Sequencing used PBMCs, obtained at follow-up. The source of these receptors is a male donor with early-stage non-small cell lung cancer.

This clonotype was detected a few times. The J gene is TRBJ1-5, the V gene TRBV10-3; D perhaps matches TRBD1 (5 bases). The germline gives CDR1 ENHRY, CDR2 SYGVKD. The V gene lost 2 bases and the J gene lost 6 bases, with 14 bases spanning the gap. The CDR3 covers 15 residues. CDR3 coding DNA: TGTGCCATCAGTGAGAGTTTTGGGGGATTTCAGCCCCAGCATTTT. Amino acid sequence: CAISESFGGFQPQHF.

This clonotype was seen more than once but under ten times. This chain links TRBV5-1 with TRBJ2-2; TRBD1 aligns across 8 bases. The junction had 7 bases not matched to a gene; V was cut back by 2 bases and J by 7 bases. The CDR3 contains 15 residues. CDR1 is SGHRS and CDR2 is YFSETQ in the germline V gene. The CDR3 nucleotides are TGCGCCAGCAGCTTTACCAGGGGGCCGAACGGGGAGCTGTTTTTT. Amino acids: CASSFTRGPNGELFF.

The V gene is TRBV6-5, the J gene TRBJ2-3, with D maybe TRBD2 (6 bases). The germline V gene encodes CDR1 MNHEY and CDR2 SVGAGI. Trimming pared 10 bases from V and 5 bases from J, leaving 10 bases between. CDR3 length equals 11 residues. The CDR3 spells CAIRRGDTQYF. CDR3 DNA: TGTGCCATCCGGCGGGGAGATACGCAGTATTTT.

This clonotype has a handful of counts. V and J are TRBV28 and TRBJ2-7; 7 nucleotides agree with TRBD1. The CDR3 runs to 17 residues. Trimming at V came to 5 bases and at J to 0 bases, leaving 13 bases not matched to a gene. The germline V gene has CDR1 MDHEN and CDR2 SYDVKM. The CDR3 region has the DNA TGTGCCAGCAGTCCAAGCCGACCGGACAGGTTCTCCTACGAGCAGTACTTC. Translation: CASSPSRPDRFSYEQYF.

This clonotype was counted between two and nine times. The CDR3 nucleotides are TGCGCCAGCAGCTTGCTCCCCTTACTTGTCTCTGGGGCCAACGTCCTGACTTTC. Protein sequence: CASSLLPLLVSGANVLTF. The V call is TRBV5-1, the J call TRBJ2-6, with D unresolved. V lost 1 base and J 0 bases, leaving 14 bases between the germline ends. The CDR3 covers 18 residues. Germline V gene data show CDR1 as SGHRS and CDR2 as YFSETQ.

The rearrangement joins TRBV27 to TRBJ1-1; D remains ambiguous. Trimming took 8 bases from V and 0 from J, leaving 10 bases between them. The CDR3 runs to 13 residues. The germline V gene has CDR1 MNHEY and CDR2 SMNVEV (reference sequence). CDR3 in DNA: TGTGCCAGCCATCGGATGATGAACACTGAAGCTTTCTTT. Protein product: CASHRMMNTEAFF.

This clonotype was counted many times. This CDR3 reads CAISPQRNTEAFF. The CDR3 DNA sequence: TGTGCCATCAGTCCCCAAAGGAACACTGAAGCTTTCTTT. The chain combines TRBV10-3 with TRBJ1-1, with no clear D. With 5 bases removed from V and 1 base from J, the gap between germline ends came to 8 bases. The CDR3 runs 13 residues. The germline V gene has CDR1 ENHRY and CDR2 SYGVKD.

This clonotype was seen at least ten times. The chain joins TRBV5-1 to TRBJ2-7, with TRBD1 matching over 10 bases. CDR1 is SGHRS and CDR2 is YFSETQ in the germline V gene. J gave up 2 bases and V 5 bases, and 10 bases lay outside the gene matches. The CDR3 contains 16 residues. The DNA of the CDR3 is TGCGCCAGCAGTCCGGTTGGGACAGGGGTCACCTACGAGCAGTACTTC. The encoded protein is CASSPVGTGVTYEQYF.

The CDR3 DNA follows: TGTGCCAGCAGCAGAGCTCAGGGGTTCCAAGAGACCCAGTACTTC. Translation gives CASSRAQGFQETQYF. J is TRBJ2-5 and V is TRBV5-4; a possible D gene is TRBD1 (6 bases). The ends were cut back, 4 bases at V and 1 base at J, with 14 bases in the middle. From germline, CDR1 is SGHNT and CDR2 YYREEE (reference sequence). CDR3 length: 15 amino acids.

At least ten counts were recorded for this clonotype. The rearrangement links TRBV19 to TRBJ1-5; D remains ambiguous. The V end lost 6 bases, the J end lost 4 bases, and 10 bases lay between the germline ends. This CDR3 has 13 amino acids. Per germline, CDR1 LNHDA and CDR2 SQIVND (reference sequence). For the CDR3, the DNA is TGTGCCAGTAGGCGGAACCGGAATCAGCCCCAGCATTTT. Translation: CASRRNRNQPQHF. The full variable domain, in which reference TRBV19 and TRBJ1-5 provide the parts outside the CDR3, is DGGITQSPKYLFRKEGQNVTLSCEQNLNHDAMYWYRQDPGQGLRLIYYSQIVNDFQKGDIAEGYSVSREKKESFPLTVTSAQKNPTAFYLCASRRNRNQPQHFGDGTRLSIL.

The CDR3 nucleotides are TGTGCCAGCAGCCAAGGGCAGGGCGGAAACACCATATATTTT. Residues: CASSQGQGGNTIYF. The gene calls are TRBV3-1 and TRBJ1-3, with a possible D match to TRBD1 (5 bases). The germline V gene encodes CDR1 LGHDT and CDR2 YNNKEL (reference sequence). The CDR3 totals 14 residues. The germline V and J ends were trimmed by 1 base and 4 bases, with 8 bases remaining between them.

The V and J genes are TRBV9 and TRBJ1-1, with 8 nucleotides matching TRBD1. With V trimmed by 5 bases and J by 5 bases, 5 bases remained unmatched. From germline, CDR1 is SGDLS and CDR2 YYNGEE. The CDR3 has 13 residues. The chain's CDR3 is CASRGTGSTEAFF. The CDR3 DNA reads TGTGCCAGCAGAGGGACAGGCAGTACTGAAGCTTTCTTT.

This chain connects TRBV7-9 to TRBJ2-5; D not certain. CDR3 length equals 13 residues. Germline assignment: CDR1 SEHNR and CDR2 FQNEAQ (reference sequence). V lost 6 bases to trimming and J lost 5 bases, with 13 bases between them. The CDR3 DNA follows: TGTGCCAGCAGTTTTATGGTCCCGGAGACCCAGTACTTC. Translation gives CASSFMVPETQYF.

Worth noting for this clonotype: A much larger clone differs by one base, so this may be a read error. The CDR3: CATSLAPGYGYTF. Written as DNA, the CDR3 is TGTGCCACCAGCTTAGCCCCAGGCTATGGCTACACCTTC. J is TRBJ1-2 and V is TRBV11-2, with D unresolved. Per germline, CDR1 SGHAT and CDR2 FQNNGV. The CDR3 has 13 residues.

The chain couples TRBV24-1 to TRBJ1-5; 7 bases map to TRBD1. The CDR3 runs 13 residues. Germline CDR1 reads KGHDR; CDR2 reads SFDVKD. With 6 bases clipped from V and 2 bases from J, the junction kept 0 bases outside the gene matches. The CDR3 DNA follows: TGTGCCACCAGTACAGGGGGCAATCAGCCCCAGCATTTT. It yields the protein CATSTGGNQPQHF.

The chain uses TRBV11-3 and TRBJ1-4; TRBD1 might be the D (5 bases). Germline loops: CDR1 SGHNT, CDR2 YENEEA. V lost 0 bases, J lost 4 bases, and 15 bases lay in between. The length of the CDR3 is 17 residues. This chain's CDR3 is CASSLEVVGDLNEKLFF. The CDR3 DNA reads TGTGCCAGCAGCTTAGAAGTAGTCGGGGACCTTAATGAAAAACTGTTTTTT.

This clonotype came up many times. At one boundary the junction diverges from the germline segment, which might be a read error. CDR3 region: CASSQSGLAEKVF. CDR3 bases: TGCGCCAGCAGCCAAAGCGGGCTAGCGGAAAAAGTCTTC. This chain links TRBV4-1 with TRBJ2-1; 7 bases match TRBD2. The CDR3 covers 13 residues. Per the germline V gene, CDR1 is MGHRA and CDR2 is YSYEKL.

V gene TRBV12-3 or TRBV12-4 combines with J gene TRBJ2-5, with D perhaps given as TRBD1 or TRBD2 (6 bases each). The CDR3 extends over 15 amino acids. The V end lost 0 bases, the J end lost 2 bases, and 10 bases lay between the germline ends. In DNA, the CDR3 is TGTGCCAGCAGTTTAGCGGGGGCGGGGCAAGAGACCCAGTACTTC. Protein product: CASSLAGAGQETQYF.

The V call is TRBV27, the J call TRBJ1-5; D is possibly TRBD1 (5 bases). This CDR3 has 19 amino acids. In germline, CDR1 is MNHEY, CDR2 SMNVEV (reference sequence). V gave up 1 base and J gave up 0 bases, with 19 bases separating them. This CDR3 is CASSLFGRQGLFSNQPQHF. In DNA, the CDR3 is TGTGCCAGCAGTTTATTTGGCAGGCAGGGATTGTTTAGCAATCAGCCCCAGCATTTT.

The chain is built from TRBV25-1 and TRBJ1-3; D remains unclear. Germline V gene lookup returns CDR1 MGHDK and CDR2 SYGVNS. V was shortened by 3 bases and J by 0 bases, with 6 bases between the two germline ends. The CDR3 loop spans 14 amino acids. The CDR3 spells CASSDPISGNTIYF. The CDR3 DNA follows: TGTGCCAGCAGTGACCCGATCTCTGGAAACACCATATATTTT.